This T cell receptor beta chain was recorded in a study of Ad26.COV2.S vaccination and SARS-CoV-2 variants. Study-wide results and caveats: Total T cell responses may have been underestimated by the TCR breadth and depth analyses.

The table came from immunoSEQ multiplex PCR; TCRdb's copy has only in-frame clones and leaves some out. The table lists about 350,000 clones, roughly 90% of them singletons. J lost 5 bases, V lost 2 bases, and 10 bases had no gene match. CDR3 size: 17 residues. Looked up from germline, CDR1 is SGHDN and CDR2 is FVKESK. This clone showed up just once. What it binds is not known. Treatment given: some 20 received Ad26.COV2.S at low or high dose, single or two shots; several received placebo; per-sample allocation not given. Vaccine and placebo recipients were sampled on day 63 after the first injection. The TCR sequence derives from a person aged 18-65 years who received the Ad26.COV2.S COVID-19 vaccine or a placebo. The chain uses TRBV14 and TRBJ2-2; 8 bases agree with TRBD1. The starting material was peripheral blood, obtained in a trial of Ad26.COV2.S vaccine versus placebo. The CDR3 bases are TGTGCCAGCAGCCAATCACCGGACAGGGATCATACCGGGGAGCTGTTTTTT. Residues: CASSQSPDRDHTGELFF.